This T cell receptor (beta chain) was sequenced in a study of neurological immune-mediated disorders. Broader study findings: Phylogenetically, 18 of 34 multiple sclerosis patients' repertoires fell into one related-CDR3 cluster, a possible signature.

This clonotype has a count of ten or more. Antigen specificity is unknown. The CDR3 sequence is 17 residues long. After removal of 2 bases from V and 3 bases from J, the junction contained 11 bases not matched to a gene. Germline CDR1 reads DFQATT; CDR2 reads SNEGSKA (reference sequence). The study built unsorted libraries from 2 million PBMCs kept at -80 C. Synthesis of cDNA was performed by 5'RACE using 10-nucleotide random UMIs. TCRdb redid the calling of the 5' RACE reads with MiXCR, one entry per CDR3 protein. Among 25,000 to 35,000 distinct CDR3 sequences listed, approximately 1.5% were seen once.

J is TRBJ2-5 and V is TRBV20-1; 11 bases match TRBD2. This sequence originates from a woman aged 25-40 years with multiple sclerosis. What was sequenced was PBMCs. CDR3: CSARRNSGGANEETQYF. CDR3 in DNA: TGCAGTGCTAGACGGAATAGCGGGGGGGCTAACGAAGAGACCCAGTACTTC.